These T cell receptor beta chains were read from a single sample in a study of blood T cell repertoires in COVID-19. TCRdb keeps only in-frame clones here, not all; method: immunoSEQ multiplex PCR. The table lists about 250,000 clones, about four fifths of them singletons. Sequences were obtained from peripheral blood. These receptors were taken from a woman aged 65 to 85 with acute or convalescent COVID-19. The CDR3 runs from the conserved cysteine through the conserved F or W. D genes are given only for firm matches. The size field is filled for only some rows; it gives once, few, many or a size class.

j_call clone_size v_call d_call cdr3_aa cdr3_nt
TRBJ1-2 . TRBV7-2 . CASSLARTDYGYTF TGTGCCAGCAGCTTAGCCCGGACAGACTATGGCTACACCTTC
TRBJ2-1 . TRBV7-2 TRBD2 CASSLARTSYNEQFF TGTGCCAGCAGCTTAGCCCGGACTAGCTACAATGAGCAGTTCTTC
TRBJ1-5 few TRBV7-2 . CASSLAGGNQPQHF TGTGCCAGCAGCTTAGCCGGGGGAAATCAGCCCCAGCATTTT
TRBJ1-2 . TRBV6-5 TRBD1 CASRSDRAGYTF TGTGCCAGCAGGTCGGACAGGGCTGGCTACACCTTC
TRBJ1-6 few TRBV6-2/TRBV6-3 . CASSLMADGSPLHF TGTGCCAGCAGCCTGATGGCGGATGGATCACCCCTCCACTTT
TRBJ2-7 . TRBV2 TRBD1 CASSGDRGPYEQYF TGTGCCAGCAGTGGGGACAGGGGGCCTTACGAGCAGTACTTC
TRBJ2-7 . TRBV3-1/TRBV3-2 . CASSQVGPDRPIF TGTGCCAGCAGCCAAGTCGGGCCCGACAGACCCATCTTC
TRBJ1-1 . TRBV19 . CASSLRHHSEAFF TGTGCCAGTAGTCTCCGTCATCACTCTGAAGCTTTCTTT
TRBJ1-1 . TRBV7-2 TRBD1 CASSLPQTGWGTEAFF TGTGCCAGCAGCCTACCCCAGACAGGGTGGGGCACTGAAGCTTTCTTT
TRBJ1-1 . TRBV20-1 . CSASGRTEAFF TGCAGTGCTAGCGGGAGGACTGAAGCTTTCTTT
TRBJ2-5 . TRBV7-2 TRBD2 CASSLLASGGAVETQYF TGTGCCAGCAGCTTATTGGCTAGCGGGGGGGCAGTAGAGACCCAGTACTTC
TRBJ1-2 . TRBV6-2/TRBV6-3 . CASSYTRGTYGYTF TGTGCCAGCAGTTACACGAGGGGGACCTATGGCTACACCTTC
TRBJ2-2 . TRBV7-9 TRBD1 CASSFGQGALTGELFF TGTGCCAGCAGCTTTGGGCAGGGGGCGTTGACCGGGGAGCTGTTTTTT
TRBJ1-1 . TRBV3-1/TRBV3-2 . CASSAWDKNTEAFF TGTGCCAGCAGCGCCTGGGACAAGAACACTGAAGCTTTCTTT
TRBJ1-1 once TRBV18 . CASLDSRDTEAFF TGTGCCAGCTTAGACTCCCGTGACACTGAAGCTTTCTTT
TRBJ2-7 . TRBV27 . CASSLYRAYEQYF TGTGCCAGCAGTTTATACAGGGCCTACGAGCAGTACTTC
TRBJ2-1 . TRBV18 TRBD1 CASSPQRQGANEQFF TGTGCCAGCTCACCTCAAAGACAGGGGGCCAATGAGCAGTTCTTC
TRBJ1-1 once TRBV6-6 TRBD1 CASSSAGQGASEAFF TGTGCCAGCAGTTCCGCAGGACAGGGGGCGTCTGAAGCTTTCTTT
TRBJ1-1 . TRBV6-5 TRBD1 CASSYQRRGPAEAFF TGTGCCAGCAGTTACCAGCGCAGGGGGCCCGCTGAAGCTTTCTTT
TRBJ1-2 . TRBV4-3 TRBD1 CASSQTSPLSLTGNGYTF TGCGCCAGCAGCCAAACTTCCCCTCTTTCCTTGACAGGGAATGGCTACACCTTC
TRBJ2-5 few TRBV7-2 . CASSYSYLSGETQYF TGTGCCAGCAGCTACTCCTATCTTAGCGGAGAGACCCAGTACTTC
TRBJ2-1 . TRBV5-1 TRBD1 CASSSTGVNNEQFF TGCGCCAGCAGCTCGACAGGGGTGAACAATGAGCAGTTCTTC
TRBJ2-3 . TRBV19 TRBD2 CASSIAAGGTDTQYF TGTGCCAGTAGTATAGCGGCGGGGGGCACAGATACGCAGTATTTT
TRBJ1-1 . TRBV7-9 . CASSRGTLNTEAFF TGTGCCAGCAGCCGCGGGACCTTAAACACTGAAGCTTTCTTT
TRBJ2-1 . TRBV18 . CASSPYESHEQFF TGTGCCAGCTCACCGTACGAGTCGCATGAGCAGTTCTTC
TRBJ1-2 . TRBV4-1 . CASSRLSEPGSSGGYTF TGCGCCAGCAGCCGTCTTAGCGAACCGGGATCCTCTGGGGGCTACACCTTC
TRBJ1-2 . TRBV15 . CATSRGGNTYGYTF TGTGCCACCAGCAGGGGGGGAAACACCTATGGCTACACCTTC
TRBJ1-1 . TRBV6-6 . CASSDSQAFF TGTGCCAGCAGTGACAGTCAAGCTTTCTTT
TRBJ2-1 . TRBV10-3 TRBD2 CAISEPPPKRGNGEQFF TGTGCCATCAGTGAACCCCCCCCGAAGCGGGGGAACGGTGAGCAGTTCTTC
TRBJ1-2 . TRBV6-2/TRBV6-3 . CASSYLRQNYGYTF TGTGCCAGCAGTTACTTGAGACAGAACTATGGCTACACCTTC
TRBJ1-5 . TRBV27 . CASSFPAGPQHF TGTGCCAGCAGTTTCCCCGCAGGGCCCCAGCATTTT
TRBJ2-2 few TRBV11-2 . CASSLGGAGELFF TGTGCCAGCAGTTTAGGGGGGGCCGGGGAGCTGTTTTTT
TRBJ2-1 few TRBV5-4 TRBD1 CASSFTGGYYNEQFF TGTGCCAGCAGCTTTACAGGGGGCTACTACAATGAGCAGTTCTTC
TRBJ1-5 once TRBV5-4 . CASSLEPLANQPQHF TGTGCCAGCAGCTTGGAACCATTAGCAAATCAGCCCCAGCATTTT
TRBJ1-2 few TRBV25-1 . CASSYAGNYGYTF TGTGCCAGCAGTTACGCAGGGAACTATGGCTACACCTTC
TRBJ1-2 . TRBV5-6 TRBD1 CASSTGTAYGYTF TGTGCCAGCAGCACCGGGACAGCCTATGGCTACACCTTC
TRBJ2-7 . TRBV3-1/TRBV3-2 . CASSQGWSYEQYF TGTGCCAGCAGCCAGGGCTGGTCCTACGAGCAGTACTTC
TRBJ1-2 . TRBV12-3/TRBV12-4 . CASSLDGGGYTF TGTGCCAGCAGTTTAGACGGAGGGGGCTACACCTTC
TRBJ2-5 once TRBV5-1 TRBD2 CASSLPTSGDSQETQYF TGCGCCAGCAGCTTGCCGACTAGCGGGGACTCACAAGAGACCCAGTACTTC
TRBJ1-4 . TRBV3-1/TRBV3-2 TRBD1 CASSLSPGTGDEKLFF TGTGCCAGCAGCCTGAGCCCCGGGACAGGGGATGAAAAACTGTTTTTT
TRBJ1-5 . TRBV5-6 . CASSLANRVDQPQHF TGTGCCAGCAGCTTGGCCAACAGGGTTGACCAGCCCCAGCATTTT
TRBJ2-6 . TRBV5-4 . CASSRGGPSYSSGANVLTF TGTGCCAGCAGCCGAGGGGGACCCTCATATTCCTCTGGGGCCAACGTCCTGACTTTC
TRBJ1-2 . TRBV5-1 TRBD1 CASSSGTGDYGYTF TGCGCCAGCAGCTCCGGGACAGGGGATTATGGCTACACCTTC
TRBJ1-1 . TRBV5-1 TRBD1 CASSLQGIYTEAFF TGCGCCAGCAGCTTACAGGGGATTTACACTGAAGCTTTCTTT
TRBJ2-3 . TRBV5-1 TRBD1 CASRPTGSSTDTQYF TGCGCCAGCAGACCGACAGGGTCTAGCACAGATACGCAGTATTTT